The next 19 T cell receptor beta chains were all read from a single sample in a study of T cell responses to AZD1222 COVID-19 vaccine. TCRdb's copy holds only in-frame clones and misses some; the assay was immunoSEQ multiplex PCR. The repertoire includes about 140,000 clones, approximately 92% of them detected once, and roughly 1.7% sits in the top ten. The sample was peripheral blood, taken on day 0 of AZD1222 vaccination. These receptors were obtained from an adult in good health.

Only one count was recorded for this clone. V and J are TRBV24-1 and TRBJ2-1; D remains unclear. The V end lost 0 bases, the J end lost 1 base, and 9 bases lay between the germline ends. From germline, CDR1 is KGHDR and CDR2 SFDVKD. The CDR3 is 16 amino acids. CDR3 sequence: CATSDLRAGSYNEQFF. The DNA of the CDR3 is TGTGCCACCAGTGATTTGAGGGCAGGATCCTACAATGAGCAGTTCTTC.

This chain connects TRBV5-6 to TRBJ2-1; D gene uncertain. V lost 1 base and J lost 8, with 7 bases in between. The germline V gene encodes CDR1 SGHDT and CDR2 YYEEEE. This CDR3 is built from 12 residues. CDR3 DNA: TGTGCCAGCAGCTTGTTGTTCGATGAGCAGTTCTTC. This codes for CASSLLFDEQFF.

This clone was found once. Other nucleotide sequences from this sample produce the same CDR3. The gene calls are TRBV12-3 or TRBV12-4 and TRBJ1-1; tentatively, D is TRBD1 (6 bases). This CDR3 is 13 amino acids long. V was clipped by 8 bases and J by 4 bases, with 14 bases between them. The CDR3 coding sequence is TGTGCCAGCTGGAGGGGGGGGAGCACTGAAGCTTTCTTT. Translated: CASWRGGSTEAFF.

This chain uses TRBV7-9 with TRBJ2-1, with D unresolved. Germline V gene data show CDR1 as SEHNR and CDR2 as FQNEAQ (reference sequence). The CDR3 runs to 12 residues. Deletions cut 1 base from V and 9 bases from J, with 7 bases between. As DNA, the CDR3 is TGTGCCAGCAGCTTAGGGTATCTTGAGCAGTTCTTC. It yields the protein CASSLGYLEQFF.

This rearrangement joins TRBV15 to TRBJ1-1, with a possible D match to TRBD1 (5 bases). Trimming left V 2 bases short and J 4 bases short, with 14 bases between. The V gene's germline CDR1 is LNHNV and CDR2 YYDKDF (reference sequence). CDR3 length equals 15 residues. The CDR3 sequence is CATSRTRDATTEAFF. The CDR3 DNA reads as TGTGCCACCAGCAGAACACGGGACGCGACCACTGAAGCTTTCTTT.

The chain combines TRBV29-1 with TRBJ1-2; 9 nucleotides line up with TRBD1. Germline V gives CDR1 SQVTM, CDR2 ANQGSEA. After removal of 6 bases from V and 5 bases from J, the junction contained 1 base not matched to a gene. The CDR3 runs 11 residues. CDR3 nucleotides: TGCAGCGTAGGGACAGGGTATGGCTACACCTTC. Amino acid sequence: CSVGTGYGYTF.

The chain couples TRBV6-5 to TRBJ2-1, with D possibly TRBD2 on 6 matching bases. The CDR3 runs to 12 residues. Germline CDR1 reads MNHEY; CDR2 reads SVGAGI. Trimming shortened V by 6 bases and J by 9 bases, and 12 bases separated the two germline ends. CDR3 sequence: CASSPDGGEQFF. In nucleotides, the CDR3 is TGTGCCAGCAGCCCGGACGGGGGTGAGCAGTTCTTC.

The gene calls are TRBV4-1 and TRBJ1-2, with D perhaps matching TRBD1 (5 bases). V was pared by 4 bases and J by 3 bases, with 15 bases between. The CDR3 is 15 residues long. Germline-derived CDR1 and CDR2 are MGHRA and YSYEKL. CDR3 nucleotide sequence: TGCGCCAGCAGCCTAACGACTGGGACGGACTATGGCTACACCTTC. Translating gives CASSLTTGTDYGYTF.

The chain is built from TRBV30 and TRBJ1-6; D uncertain. The CDR3 has 17 residues. CDR1 and CDR2 from the germline V gene are GTSNPN and SVGIG (reference sequence). V was pared by 4 bases and J by 0 bases, with 16 bases between. CDR3 loop: CAWNPGLSSSYNSPLHF. The CDR3 region has the DNA TGTGCCTGGAACCCCGGGCTATCTAGCTCCTATAATTCACCCCTCCACTTT.

This chain joins TRBV6-5 and TRBJ1-3; no firm D call. CDR1 is MNHEY and CDR2 is SVGAGI in the germline V gene. Deletions cut 4 bases from V and 2 bases from J, with 15 bases between. The CDR3 runs 16 residues. CDR3 DNA: TGTGCCAGCAGTTCCTCGCGGAGGAGGACTGGAAACACCATATATTTT. Protein sequence: CASSSSRRRTGNTIYF.

With respect to this clone: The same CDR3 arises from other DNA sequences in this sample as well. This chain joins TRBV3-1 (or the pseudogene TRBV3-2) and TRBJ1-1, with 8 bases that match TRBD1. This CDR3 is built from 14 residues. CDR1 is LGHDT, CDR2 YNNKEL, per germline (reference sequence). The V and J ends lost 4 bases and 2 bases, in that order; junction bases with no gene match: 3. The CDR3 DNA sequence: TGTGCCAGCAGCCGTGGACAGGGTAACACTGAAGCTTTCTTT. Translation: CASSRGQGNTEAFF.

This chain joins TRBV2 and TRBJ2-3; the D call may be TRBD1 or TRBD2 (5 bases each). CDR3 length: 13 residues. V was trimmed by 7 bases and J by 1 base, leaving 9 bases between them. Germline V gene sequence: CDR1 SNHLY, CDR2 FYNNEI. CDR3 sequence reads: CASTLGRTDTQYF. The CDR3 DNA follows: TGTGCCAGCACTTTGGGACGCACAGATACGCAGTATTTT.

This chain links TRBV27 with TRBJ1-1, with D hard to call. CDR3 size: 15 residues. V was clipped by 3 bases and J by 3 bases, with 14 bases between them. Per germline, CDR1 MNHEY and CDR2 SMNVEV (reference sequence). The CDR3 sequence is CASSFRGFEDTEAFF. The CDR3 region has the DNA TGTGCCAGCAGTTTTCGAGGGTTCGAGGACACTGAAGCTTTCTTT.

This rearrangement joins TRBV29-1 to TRBJ1-2, with unresolved D. The CDR3 is 13 residues long. Trimming removed 0 bases from V and 7 bases from J, with 12 bases in between. CDR1 SQVTM and CDR2 ANQGSEA come from the germline V gene. CDR3 protein: CSVEDPWATGYTF. DNA of the CDR3: TGCAGCGTTGAAGATCCCTGGGCGACTGGCTACACCTTC.

The CDR3 is CASSQDGSGRPPETQYF. In DNA form, the CDR3 reads TGTGCCAGCAGCCAAGATGGAAGCGGGAGGCCTCCAGAGACCCAGTACTTC. The chain links TRBV4-2 to TRBJ2-5; 9 nucleotides align to TRBD2. Trimming cost V 0 bases and J 4 bases; bases outside gene matches: 9. The CDR3 is 17 amino acids. The germline gives CDR1 LGHNA, CDR2 YNFKEQ.

The CDR3 reads CASSMGGARETQYF. CDR3 nucleotide sequence: TGCGCCAGCAGTATGGGGGGCGCAAGAGAGACCCAGTACTTC. The chain combines TRBV5-1 with TRBJ2-5; D possibly uses TRBD1 or TRBD2 (6 bases each). The CDR3 contains 14 residues. V was pared by 5 bases and J by 4 bases, with 15 bases between. Germline V gives CDR1 SGHRS, CDR2 YFSETQ.

V is TRBV27 and J is TRBJ2-3; D is undetermined. The CDR3 covers 13 residues. From germline, CDR1 is MNHEY and CDR2 SMNVEV (reference sequence). V was pared by 7 bases and J by 6 bases, with 14 bases between. The CDR3 spells CASISALGDTQYF. The CDR3 coding sequence is TGTGCCAGCATTTCTGCATTAGGGGATACGCAGTATTTT.

V usage is TRBV5-1 and J usage is TRBJ2-7; weak D call: TRBD1 (6 bases). In germline, CDR1 is SGHRS, CDR2 YFSETQ. Between the trimmed V and J ends, which lost 2 bases and 3 bases, there was a span of 9 bases. The length of the CDR3 is 13 residues. The CDR3 spells CASSLQGDYEQYF. CDR3 bases: TGCGCCAGCAGCTTACAGGGTGACTACGAGCAGTACTTC.

This clone was seen a few times. As DNA, the CDR3 is TGTGCCAGTACCCCTCTGGACAGCAGCACAGATACGCAGTATTTT. Its translation is CASTPLDSSTDTQYF. The rearrangement uses TRBV19 and TRBJ2-3; D is perhaps TRBD1 (6 bases). CDR3 length: 15 amino acids. Germline CDR1 is LNHDA and CDR2 is SQIVND (reference sequence). V was trimmed by 7 bases and J by 0 bases, leaving 14 bases between them.